This TCR beta chain was obtained from a study of ipilimumab plus nivolumab after autologous stem cell transplantation. Germline CDR1 and CDR2: SGHRS and YFSETQ. Trimming took off 0 bases at V and 3 bases at J, with 7 bases between the two ends. This CDR3 is 14 amino acids long. Clones were sequenced by immunoSEQ multiplex PCR, and TCRdb holds only the in-frame ones, with some missing. The sample has about 84,000 clones, approximately 86% seen once. On this clone itself: Other nucleotide sequences from this sample produce the same CDR3.

The source of this sequence is a male donor with diffuse large B-cell lymphoma. J is TRBJ2-1 and V is TRBV5-1; D gene unclear. The sequences come from PBMCs, collected in a trial of ipilimumab plus nivolumab as post-transplant consolidation. The CDR3 here is CASSLAADYNEQFF. The CDR3 DNA sequence: TGCGCCAGCAGCTTGGCCGCGGACTACAATGAGCAGTTCTTC.